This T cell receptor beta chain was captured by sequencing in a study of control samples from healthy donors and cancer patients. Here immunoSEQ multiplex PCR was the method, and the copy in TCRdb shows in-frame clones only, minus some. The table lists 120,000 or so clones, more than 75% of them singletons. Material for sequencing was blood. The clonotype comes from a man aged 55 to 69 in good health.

The CDR3 bases are TGTGCCAGCAGCCCTGGGGACCGATCCTACGAGCAGTACTTC. Translating gives CASSPGDRSYEQYF. This chain links TRBV7-9 with TRBJ2-7; D might be TRBD1 or TRBD2, each matching 5 bases. Trimming took 5 bases from V and 1 from J, leaving 12 bases between them. The CDR3 sequence is 14 residues long. Germline V lookup: CDR1 SEHNR, CDR2 FQNEAQ (reference sequence).